Detailed here is one T cell receptor beta chain. Its specificity is not known. This entry belongs to a study of cytomegalovirus exposure and HLA in healthy donors. Overall study results and limits: According to reports, the classifier identified cytomegalovirus status with high specificity and sensitivity. In vitro testing confirmed a few CMV-associated chains as specific for CMV antigens.

Everyone who donated was a healthy bone marrow donor. With 3 bases removed from V and 0 bases from J, the gap between germline ends came to 13 bases. The CDR3 has 16 residues. Looked up from germline, CDR1 is LNHNV and CDR2 is YYDKDF (reference sequence). Researchers ran the PCR with 60 Vbeta and 13 Jbeta primers. TCRdb keeps only in-frame clones here, not all; method: immunoSEQ multiplex PCR. The repertoire holds 230,000 or so clones, with over 90% as singletons. This chain links TRBV15 with TRBJ2-3; maybe TRBD2 (6 bases). The sample taken for sequencing was PBMCs. This receptor was identified in a girl aged 2 to 10 in good health and CMV-seronegative. CDR3 loop: CATSSGLSTSTDTQYF. As DNA, the CDR3 is TGTGCCACCAGCAGTGGACTATCGACTAGCACAGATACGCAGTATTTT.